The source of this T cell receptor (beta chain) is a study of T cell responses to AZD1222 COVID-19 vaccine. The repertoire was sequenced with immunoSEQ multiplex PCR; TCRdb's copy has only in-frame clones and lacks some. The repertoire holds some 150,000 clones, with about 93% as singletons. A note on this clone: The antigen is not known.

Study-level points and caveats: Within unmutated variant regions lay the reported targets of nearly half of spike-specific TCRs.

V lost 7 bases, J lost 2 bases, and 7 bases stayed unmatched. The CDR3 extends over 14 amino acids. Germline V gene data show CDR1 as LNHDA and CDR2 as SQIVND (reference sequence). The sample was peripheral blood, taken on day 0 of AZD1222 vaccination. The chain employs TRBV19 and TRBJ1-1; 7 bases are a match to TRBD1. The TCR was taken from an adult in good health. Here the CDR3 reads CASNEGAVNTEAFF. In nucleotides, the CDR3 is TGTGCCAGTAACGAGGGGGCTGTAAACACTGAAGCTTTCTTT.